This T cell receptor beta chain was obtained from a study of human T cells and chemical hapten exposure. Whole-study context: The sensitizer, 2% DPC, was used on roughly 2 cm by roughly 2 cm of upper inner arm skin. Study conclusions and caveats: It should be noted that donors had alopecia, so their immune response may differ from healthy people's. Clustering by CDR3 similarity yielded significantly more large clusters from expanded TCRs than controls.

This CDR3 has 16 residues. V lost 4 bases to trimming and J lost 0 bases, with 15 bases between them. CDR1 and CDR2 from the germline V gene are MNHNY and SVGAGI (reference sequence). This clonotype was found many times. Its antigen is still unknown. Time point defined: pre-sensitization, week 0. The treatment: therapeutic diphenylcyclopropenone sensitization with weekly scalp DPC. Before extraction, the whole blood was not fractionated, and total RNA was taken from it. Via MiXCR, TCRdb re-called the RACE reads, giving one row per CDR3 protein. The profile covers tens of thousands of distinct CDR3 sequences, with 9.5% to 12% appearing a single time and 4.5% to 5.5% taken by the ten largest.

The TCR was taken from a woman in her 50s with alopecia areata. Some clones in this sample may be carry-over from other donors' samples. The specimen was whole blood, collected in connection with sensitization to the hapten diphenylcyclopropenone (DPC). This sequence joins TRBV6-6 and TRBJ1-1; possibly TRBD1 for D (5 bases). This CDR3 reads CASSFIGGGMNTEAFF. The CDR3 coding sequence is TGTGCCAGCAGTTTCATCGGGGGTGGGATGAACACTGAAGCTTTCTTT.